This is a list of T cell receptor beta chains from one sample in a study of cytomegalovirus exposure and HLA in healthy donors. Clones were read by immunoSEQ multiplex PCR, and TCRdb kept only the in-frame ones, dropping some. The sample has around 91,000 clones; around 80% are singletons. The sequenced sample was PBMCs. These receptors came from a male donor in good health and CMV-seropositive. CDR3s leave out the opening cysteine and the closing phenylalanine or tryptophan. The order of the fields is CDR3 protein, V gene, J gene, D gene. A D gene is named only where the DNA matches it firmly.

ASSSLTPTGANVLT	TRBV6-6	TRBJ2-6	NA
ASSLVLRAGELF	TRBV7-2	TRBJ2-2	NA
ASSVVLAGNVDQDTQY	TRBV5-6	TRBJ2-3	TRBD2
ASSARDSPYEQY	TRBV27	TRBJ2-7	TRBD1
SVVGVWGATNEKLF	TRBV29-1	TRBJ1-4	NA
ASRSGTGKGSGANVLT	TRBV28	TRBJ2-6	NA
ASSAGTSGGGTGELF	TRBV7-7	TRBJ2-2	TRBD2
ASSPRTLSAYEQY	TRBV6-5	TRBJ2-7	NA
ASSRDNNNQPQH	TRBV27	TRBJ1-5	NA
ASSLGLRQGTYEQY	TRBV5-1	TRBJ2-7	TRBD1
ASSPASAYEQY	TRBV27	TRBJ2-7	NA
AWSSGLSGNTIY	TRBV30	TRBJ1-3	NA
ASSLEPGQTEKLF	TRBV5-1	TRBJ1-4	NA
ASSLVGGQKTQY	TRBV7-9	TRBJ2-5	NA
ASSESKGVSGANVLT	TRBV10-1	TRBJ2-6	NA
ASSKLQGAGIWGNQPQH	TRBV28	TRBJ1-5	TRBD1
ASRIFGKSYEQY	TRBV5-4	TRBJ2-7	NA
ASSLASGHQNQPQH	TRBV28	TRBJ1-5	NA
AWSRTNEKLF	TRBV30	TRBJ1-4	NA
ASSTPPGQVYEQY	TRBV28	TRBJ2-7	NA
ASSREQGALNEKLF	TRBV4-2	TRBJ1-4	TRBD1
ASSIDAGGLIGYT	TRBV19	TRBJ1-2	TRBD1
ASSLRATNEKLF	TRBV5-5	TRBJ1-4	NA
ASSPRTTGPNTEAF	TRBV9	TRBJ1-1	NA
ASSYSRARGGEQY	TRBV6-5	TRBJ2-7	NA
ASSPRISGPTNEQF	TRBV7-8	TRBJ2-1	NA
ASSLAGIGYTDTQY	TRBV5-1	TRBJ2-3	NA
ASSARTDQY	TRBV9	TRBJ1-3	NA
ATSREQQSSGNTIY	TRBV15	TRBJ1-3	NA
ASSLNDRAHSPLH	TRBV27	TRBJ1-6	TRBD1
ASSLYYSTSGETQY	TRBV27	TRBJ2-5	NA
ASSASGTSIYNEQF	TRBV7-8	TRBJ2-1	TRBD2
ASSGGRGEKLF	TRBV2	TRBJ1-4	NA
ASSYGSGGTVDTQY	TRBV6-6	TRBJ2-3	TRBD2
ASSLVRGAQF	TRBV6-5	TRBJ2-1	NA
ASSPGTTYNEQF	TRBV6-5	TRBJ2-1	TRBD2
ASSSPGTGQETQY	TRBV7-9	TRBJ2-5	TRBD1
ASSFGTGVWEQY	TRBV5-4	TRBJ2-7	TRBD1
ASSLASGLNSPLH	TRBV7-6	TRBJ1-6	NA
ASRRGGNQPQH	TRBV2	TRBJ1-5	NA